There are many counts of the clone carrying this T cell receptor (beta chain). Its antigen remains unidentified. Only in-frame clones appear in the TCRdb table, and some are missing; sequencing was by immunoSEQ multiplex PCR. Recorded here are some 40,000 clones, with no singletons, and the ten leading clones hold 2.5%. Germline CDR1 SGDLS, CDR2 YYNGEE. V lost 4 bases and J lost 5; bases outside the gene matches: 6. The CDR3 extends over 13 amino acids. This sample was taken from a study of T cells after posttransplantation cyclophosphamide. General study results and limits: Later post-transplant blood repertoires were often dominated by donor CD8+ memory clones. Blood and skin or GI T cell repertoires showed limited TRB overlap.

Specimen: PBMCs. V gene TRBV9 combines with J gene TRBJ2-7; 7 bases match TRBD2. This receptor was identified in a man aged 45-65 years in good health, CMV-negative, and a related stem cell transplant donor. In DNA, the CDR3 is TGTGCCAGCAGCAAGACCCGGGAGGACGAGCAGTACTTC. Translated, it gives CASSKTREDEQYF. Drawing the rest from reference TRBV9 and TRBJ2-7, the complete variable domain is DSGVTQTPKHLITATGQRVTLRCSPRSGDLSVYWYQQSLDQGLQFLIQYYNGEERAKGNILERFSAQQFPDLHSELNLSSLELGDSALYFCASSKTREDEQYFGPGTRLTVT.